This TCR beta chain was documented in a study of T cells in Graves' hyperthyroidism and ophthalmopathy. Findings of the study overall: Most thyroid clonotypes that were expanded above 0.001 also turned up in blood.

This clonotype has at least ten counts. Antigen: not known. Amplified TCR beta CDR3 regions came from RNA transcripts. First-round RT-PCR targeting the TCR CDR3 was performed with the HTBI primer set. TCRdb used MiXCR to reprocess the multiplex PCR reads, holding one entry per CDR3 protein. The sample has hundreds of thousands of distinct CDR3 sequences; less than 15% are singletons. Patients counted as stable if ophthalmopathy did not develop within 18 months. This CDR3 has 12 residues. Unmatched junction bases numbered 11, after V lost 5 bases and J lost 14 bases. CDR1 is MNHEY and CDR2 is SMNVEV in the germline V gene (reference sequence).

Sequencing was performed on blood. This sequence was found in a woman under 30 with Graves' hyperthyroidism. The V and J genes are TRBV27 and TRBJ1-1, with 7 bases fitting TRBD1. The CDR3 DNA reads as TGTGCCAGCAGTGAGATACCGGGACAGTCGTTCTTT. Residues: CASSEIPGQSFF.